This TCR beta chain appears in the sequencing data of a study of regulatory T cells in long-lasting Graves disease. Points from the study as a whole: The study examined only peripheral blood, not thyroid tissue. Possibly, accuracy suffered from the small sample size. Among the persistent patients, fewer than 3,500 public clonotypes were shared, more than the roughly 970 shared among new patients.

This clonotype came up many times. Its antigen is unidentified. A junction end diverges from the germline sequence, so it may reflect a read error. CDR3 regions were amplified by Arm-PCR using iRepertoire HTBI primers to build TCR beta libraries. Using its own MiXCR run on the multiplex PCR reads, TCRdb lists one record per CDR3 protein. The data show approximately 560,000 distinct CDR3 sequences, 15% to 20% seen once. Germline V lookup: CDR1 MGHRA, CDR2 YSYEKL. This CDR3 spans 13 amino acids. Time point given: newly diagnosed GD, antithyroid drugs for less than 3 months. From RNA extracted from PBMCs, the TCR library was made. This sample also belongs to another study, concerning T cells in Graves' hyperthyroidism and ophthalmopathy. As that study records: A set of HTBI primers served as the primers for a first-round RT-PCR of the TCR CDR3.

The material was peripheral blood mononuclear cells (PBMCs), obtained at new diagnosis, from a patient treated with antithyroid drugs. V and J are TRBV4-1 and TRBJ2-7; a possible D gene is TRBD2 (6 bases). This receptor was obtained from a man between 18 and 29 years old with Graves disease. The CDR3 bases are TGTGCCAGCTCACAAGGGACTTACTACGAGCAGTACTTC. Its protein is CASSQGTYYEQYF.